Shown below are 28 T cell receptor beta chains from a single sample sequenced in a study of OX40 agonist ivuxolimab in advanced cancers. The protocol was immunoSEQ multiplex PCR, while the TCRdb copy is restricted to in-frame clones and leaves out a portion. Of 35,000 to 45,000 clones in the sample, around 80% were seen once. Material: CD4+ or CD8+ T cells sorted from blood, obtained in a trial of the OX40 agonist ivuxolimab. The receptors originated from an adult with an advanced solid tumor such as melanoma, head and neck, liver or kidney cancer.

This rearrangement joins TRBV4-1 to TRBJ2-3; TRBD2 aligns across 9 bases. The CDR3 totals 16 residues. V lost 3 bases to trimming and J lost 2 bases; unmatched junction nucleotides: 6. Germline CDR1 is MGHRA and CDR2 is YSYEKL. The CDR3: CASSHGSGGFTDTQYF. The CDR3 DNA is TGCGCCAGCAGCCATGGGAGCGGGGGGTTCACAGATACGCAGTATTTT.

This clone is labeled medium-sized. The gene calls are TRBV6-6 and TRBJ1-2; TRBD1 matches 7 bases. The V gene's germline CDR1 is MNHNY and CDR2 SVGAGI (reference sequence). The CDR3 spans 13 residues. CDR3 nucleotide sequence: TGTGCGACACAGGGGTACCCTAACTATGGCTACACCTTC. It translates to CATQGYPNYGYTF.

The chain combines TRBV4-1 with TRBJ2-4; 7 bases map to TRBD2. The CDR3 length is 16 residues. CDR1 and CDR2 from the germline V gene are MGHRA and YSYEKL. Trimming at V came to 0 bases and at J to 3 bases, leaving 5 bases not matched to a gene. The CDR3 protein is CASSQDRDYDKNIQYF. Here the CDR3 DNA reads TGCGCCAGCAGCCAAGATCGGGACTATGACAAAAACATTCAGTACTTC.

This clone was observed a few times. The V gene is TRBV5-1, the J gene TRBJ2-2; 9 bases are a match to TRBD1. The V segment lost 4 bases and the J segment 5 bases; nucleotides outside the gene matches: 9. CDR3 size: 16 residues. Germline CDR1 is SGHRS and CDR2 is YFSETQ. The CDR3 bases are TGCGCCAGCAGCGGGGGACAGGGTTTCGGAACCGGGGAGCTGTTTTTT. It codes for CASSGGQGFGTGELFF.

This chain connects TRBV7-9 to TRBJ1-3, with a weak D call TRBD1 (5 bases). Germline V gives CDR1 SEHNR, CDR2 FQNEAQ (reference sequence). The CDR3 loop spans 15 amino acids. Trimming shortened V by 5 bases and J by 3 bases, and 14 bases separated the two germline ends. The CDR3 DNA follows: TGTGCCAGCAGCCAAGGGGCAGGGAGTGGAAACACCATATATTTT. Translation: CASSQGAGSGNTIYF.

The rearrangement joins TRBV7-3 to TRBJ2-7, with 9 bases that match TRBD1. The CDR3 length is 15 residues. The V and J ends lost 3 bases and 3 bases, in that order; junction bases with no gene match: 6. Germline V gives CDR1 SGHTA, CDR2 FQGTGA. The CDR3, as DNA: TGTGCCAGCAGCTTCCGAGGACAGGGGATCTACGAGCAGTACTTC. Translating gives CASSFRGQGIYEQYF. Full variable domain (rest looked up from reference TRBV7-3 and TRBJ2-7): GAGVSQTPSNKVTEKGKYVELRCDPISGHTALYWYRQSLGQGPEFLIYFQGTGAADDSGLPNDRFFAVRPEGSVSTLKIQRTERGDSAVYLCASSFRGQGIYEQYFGPGTRLTVT.

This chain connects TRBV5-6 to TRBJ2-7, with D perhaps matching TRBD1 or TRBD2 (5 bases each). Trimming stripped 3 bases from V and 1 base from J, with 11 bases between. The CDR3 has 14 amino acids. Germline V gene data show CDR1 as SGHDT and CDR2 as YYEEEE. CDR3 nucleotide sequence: TGTGCCAGCAGCTGGGGGACGGTTTCCTACGAGCAGTACTTC. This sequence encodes CASSWGTVSYEQYF.

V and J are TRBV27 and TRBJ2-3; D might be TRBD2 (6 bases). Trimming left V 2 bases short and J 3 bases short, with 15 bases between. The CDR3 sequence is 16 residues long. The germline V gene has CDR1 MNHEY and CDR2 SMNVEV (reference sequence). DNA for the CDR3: TGTGCCAGCAGTTTAAGCCGGGGGACTTTGACAGATACGCAGTATTTT. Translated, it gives CASSLSRGTLTDTQYF.

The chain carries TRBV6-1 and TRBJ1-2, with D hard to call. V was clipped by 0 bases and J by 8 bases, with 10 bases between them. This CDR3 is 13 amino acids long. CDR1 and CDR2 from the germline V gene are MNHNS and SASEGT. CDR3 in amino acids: CASSEAAPQGYTF. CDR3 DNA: TGTGCCAGCAGTGAAGCGGCACCTCAAGGCTACACCTTC.

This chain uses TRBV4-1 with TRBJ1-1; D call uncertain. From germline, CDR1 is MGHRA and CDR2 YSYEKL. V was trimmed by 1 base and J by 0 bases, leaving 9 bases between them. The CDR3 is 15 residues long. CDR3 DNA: TGCGCCAGCAGCCAAGGGTCGGGGTTGAACACTGAAGCTTTCTTT. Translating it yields CASSQGSGLNTEAFF.

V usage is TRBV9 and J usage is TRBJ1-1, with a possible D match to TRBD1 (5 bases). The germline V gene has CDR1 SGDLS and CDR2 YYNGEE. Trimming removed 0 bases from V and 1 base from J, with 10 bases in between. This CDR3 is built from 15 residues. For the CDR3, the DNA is TGTGCCAGCAGCGTAGTGTCAGGGAAGAACACTGAAGCTTTCTTT. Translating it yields CASSVVSGKNTEAFF.

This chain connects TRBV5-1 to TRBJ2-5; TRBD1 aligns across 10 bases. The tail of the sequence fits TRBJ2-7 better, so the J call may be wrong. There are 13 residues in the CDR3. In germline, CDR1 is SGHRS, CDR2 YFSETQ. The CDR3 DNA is TGCGCCAGCAGCTTGGGGGACAGGGGCGAGCAGTACTTC. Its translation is CASSLGDRGEQYF.

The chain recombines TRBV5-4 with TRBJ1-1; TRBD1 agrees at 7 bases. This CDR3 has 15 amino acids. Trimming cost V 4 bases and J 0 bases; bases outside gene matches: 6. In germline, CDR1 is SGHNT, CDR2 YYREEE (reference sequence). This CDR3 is CASSPRQGVNTEAFF. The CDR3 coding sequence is TGTGCCAGCAGCCCACGACAGGGTGTGAACACTGAAGCTTTCTTT.

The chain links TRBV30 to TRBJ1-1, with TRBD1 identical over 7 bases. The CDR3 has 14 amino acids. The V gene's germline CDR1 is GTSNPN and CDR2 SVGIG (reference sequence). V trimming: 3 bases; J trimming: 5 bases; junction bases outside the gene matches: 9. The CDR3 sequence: CAWSGTNRGTEAFF. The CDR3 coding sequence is TGTGCCTGGAGCGGGACTAACAGGGGAACTGAAGCTTTCTTT.

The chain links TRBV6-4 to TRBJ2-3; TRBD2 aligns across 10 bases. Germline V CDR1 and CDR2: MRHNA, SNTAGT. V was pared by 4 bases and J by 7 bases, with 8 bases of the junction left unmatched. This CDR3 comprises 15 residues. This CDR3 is CASSGQAGGPYTQYF. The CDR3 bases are TGTGCCAGCAGTGGTCAAGCGGGGGGGCCATATACGCAGTATTTT.

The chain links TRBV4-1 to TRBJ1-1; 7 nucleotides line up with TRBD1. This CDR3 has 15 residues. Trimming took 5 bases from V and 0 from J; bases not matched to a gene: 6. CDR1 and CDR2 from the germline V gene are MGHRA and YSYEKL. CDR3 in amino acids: CASSAGQNLNTEAFF. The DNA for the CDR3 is TGCGCCAGCAGCGCGGGACAGAACCTGAACACTGAAGCTTTCTTT.

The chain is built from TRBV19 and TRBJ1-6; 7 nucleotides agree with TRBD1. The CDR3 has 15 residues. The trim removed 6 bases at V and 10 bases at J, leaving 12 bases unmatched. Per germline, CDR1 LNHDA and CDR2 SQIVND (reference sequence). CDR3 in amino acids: CASSDTTGINSPLHF. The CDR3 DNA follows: TGTGCCAGTAGCGATACGACAGGGATAAACTCACCCCTCCACTTT. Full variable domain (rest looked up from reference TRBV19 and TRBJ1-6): DGGITQSPKYLFRKEGQNVTLSCEQNLNHDAMYWYRQDPGQGLRLIYYSQIVNDFQKGDIAEGYSVSREKKESFPLTVTSAQKNPTAFYLCASSDTTGINSPLHFGNGTRLTVT.

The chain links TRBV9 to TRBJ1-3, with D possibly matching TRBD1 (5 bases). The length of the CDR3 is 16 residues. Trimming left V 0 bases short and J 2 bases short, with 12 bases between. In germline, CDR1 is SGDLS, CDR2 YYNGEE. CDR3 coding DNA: TGTGCCAGCAGCGTAGCGTATGGGGGAACTGGAAACACCATATATTTT. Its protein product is CASSVAYGGTGNTIYF.

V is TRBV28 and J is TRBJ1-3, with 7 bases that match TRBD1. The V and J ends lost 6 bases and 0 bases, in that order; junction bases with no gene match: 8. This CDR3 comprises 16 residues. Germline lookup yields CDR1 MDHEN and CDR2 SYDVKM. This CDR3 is CASRLPGQNSGNTIYF. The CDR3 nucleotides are TGTGCCAGCAGACTTCCGGGACAGAACTCTGGAAACACCATATATTTT.

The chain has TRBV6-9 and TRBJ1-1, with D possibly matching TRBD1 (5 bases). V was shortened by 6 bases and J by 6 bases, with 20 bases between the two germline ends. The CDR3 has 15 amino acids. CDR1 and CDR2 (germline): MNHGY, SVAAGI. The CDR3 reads CASSPSWGESAEAFF. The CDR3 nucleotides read TGTGCCAGCAGCCCCTCGTGGGGGGAGAGTGCTGAAGCTTTCTTT.

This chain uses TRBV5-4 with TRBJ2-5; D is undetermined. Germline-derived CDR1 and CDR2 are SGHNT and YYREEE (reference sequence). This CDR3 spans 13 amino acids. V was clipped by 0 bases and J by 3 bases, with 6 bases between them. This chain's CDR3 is CASSLVLEETQYF. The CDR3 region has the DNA TGTGCCAGCAGCTTGGTTCTGGAAGAGACCCAGTACTTC. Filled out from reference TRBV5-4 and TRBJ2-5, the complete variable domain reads ETGVTQSPTHLIKTRGQQVTLRCSSQSGHNTVSWYQQALGQGPQFIFQYYREEENGRGNFPPRFSGLQFPNYSSELNVNALELDDSALYLCASSLVLEETQYFGPGTRLLVL.

The CDR3: CASSVGQGPYGYTF. CDR3 DNA sequence: TGTGCCAGCAGCGTAGGACAGGGCCCTTATGGCTACACCTTC. The chain combines TRBV9 with TRBJ1-2; 7 positions agree with TRBD1. J was trimmed by 5 bases and V by 0 bases; bases with no gene match: 4. This CDR3 has 14 residues. Germline lookup yields CDR1 SGDLS and CDR2 YYNGEE.

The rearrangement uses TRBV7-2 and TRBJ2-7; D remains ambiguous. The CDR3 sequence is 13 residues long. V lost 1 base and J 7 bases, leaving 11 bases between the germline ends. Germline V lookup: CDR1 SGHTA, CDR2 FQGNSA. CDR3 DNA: TGTGCCAGCAGCTTAGAGAGAAATGTGGAGCAGTACTTC. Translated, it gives CASSLERNVEQYF.

The DNA for the CDR3 is TGTGCCTGGAATAGACAGGCTCTAGAGACCCAGTACTTC. Translated: CAWNRQALETQYF. The rearrangement joins TRBV30 to TRBJ2-5; a possible D gene is TRBD1 (6 bases). V was cut by 4 bases and J by 4 bases, with 13 bases left in between. Per germline, CDR1 GTSNPN and CDR2 SVGIG (reference sequence). CDR3 length: 13 residues.

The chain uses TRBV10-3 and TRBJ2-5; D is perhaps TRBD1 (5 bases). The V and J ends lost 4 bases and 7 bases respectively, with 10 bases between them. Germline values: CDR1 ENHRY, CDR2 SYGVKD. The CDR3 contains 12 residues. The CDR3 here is CAISAQGGTQYF. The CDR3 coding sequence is TGTGCCATCAGTGCCCAGGGTGGGACCCAGTACTTC.

DNA for the CDR3: TGTGCCAGCAGCTTTCCGGGGGGAAATTCACCCCTCCACTTT. It encodes CASSFPGGNSPLHF. The rearrangement uses TRBV11-2 and TRBJ1-6; maybe TRBD1 (5 bases). CDR1 is SGHAT and CDR2 is FQNNGV in the germline V gene. The CDR3 is 14 amino acids. The V gene lost 3 bases and the J gene lost 7 bases, with 10 bases spanning the gap.

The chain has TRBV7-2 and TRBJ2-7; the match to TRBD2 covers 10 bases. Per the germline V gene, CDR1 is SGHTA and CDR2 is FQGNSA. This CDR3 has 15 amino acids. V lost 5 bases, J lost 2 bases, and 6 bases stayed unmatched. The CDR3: CASSQGSGGAYEQYF. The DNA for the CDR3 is TGTGCCAGCAGCCAAGGGAGCGGGGGGGCCTACGAGCAGTACTTC. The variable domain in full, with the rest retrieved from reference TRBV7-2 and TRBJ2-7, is GAGVSQSPSNKVTEKGKDVELRCDPISGHTALYWYRQSLGQGLEFLIYFQGNSAPDKSGLPSDRFSAERTGGSVSTLTIQRTQQEDSAVYLCASSQGSGGAYEQYFGPGTRLTVT.

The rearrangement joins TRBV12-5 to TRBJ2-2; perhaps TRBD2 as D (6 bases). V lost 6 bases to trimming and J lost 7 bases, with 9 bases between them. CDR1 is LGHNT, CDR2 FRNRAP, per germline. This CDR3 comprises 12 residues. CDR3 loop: CASGREFGELFF. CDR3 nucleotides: TGTGCTAGTGGACGGGAGTTCGGGGAGCTGTTTTTT.